The 29 T cell receptor beta chains below were found in one sample sequenced in a study of early T cells in non-severe SARS-CoV-2 infection. One entry per CDR3 protein, called by TCRdb with MiXCR from the 5' RACE reads. The sample has some 48,000 distinct CDR3 sequences, about 4% seen once. Sequenced sample: whole blood. The source of these receptors is an adult who was a healthcare worker with PCR-confirmed SARS-CoV-2 infection or an uninfected control (not recorded which).

This clonotype was observed at least ten times. V is TRBV15 and J is TRBJ2-1, with 10 bases matching TRBD2. Looked up from germline, CDR1 is LNHNV and CDR2 is YYDKDF (reference sequence). J was trimmed by 7 bases and V by 5 bases; bases with no gene match: 8. The CDR3 sequence is 15 residues long. The CDR3 region is CATSVPGLAANEQFF. CDR3 DNA: TGTGCCACCAGCGTCCCCGGACTAGCGGCGAATGAGCAGTTCTTC.

This clonotype was detected many times. The rearrangement joins TRBV14 to TRBJ2-1; maybe TRBD2 (6 bases). V was trimmed by 4 bases and J by 6 bases, leaving 22 bases between them. The CDR3 has 17 amino acids. Germline V lookup: CDR1 SGHDN, CDR2 FVKESK. The CDR3 DNA sequence: TGTGCCAGCAGCCCCCGTGTTGAGGCGGGACCTCCCAATGAGCAGTTCTTC. Translated: CASSPRVEAGPPNEQFF.

This clonotype showed up just a few times. The chain uses TRBV7-9 and TRBJ1-1; D is undetermined. The CDR3 is 10 residues long. V lost 6 bases to trimming and J lost 5 bases, with 4 bases between them. The V gene's germline CDR1 is SEHNR and CDR2 FQNEAQ (reference sequence). The CDR3, as DNA: TGTGCCAGCAGTGGGACTGAAGCTTTCTTT. Translating gives CASSGTEAFF.

This clonotype was observed at least ten times. The rearrangement links TRBV20-1 to TRBJ2-1; D call uncertain. This CDR3 is built from 15 residues. Germline V lookup: CDR1 DFQATT, CDR2 SNEGSKA (reference sequence). The ends were cut back, 3 bases at V and 0 bases at J, with 12 bases in the middle. CDR3 protein: CSASGNRVSYNEQFF. The CDR3 coding sequence is TGCAGTGCTAGTGGCAACAGAGTCTCCTACAATGAGCAGTTCTTC.

This clonotype was counted many times. The chain couples TRBV18 to TRBJ2-7; 8 bases fit TRBD1. The length of the CDR3 is 17 residues. Per germline, CDR1 KGHSH and CDR2 LQKENI. J lost 3 bases, V lost 0 bases, and 10 bases had no gene match. For the CDR3, the DNA is TGTGCCAGCTCACCACCGATGAACCCAGGGGGCGTCTACGAGCAGTACTTC. It encodes CASSPPMNPGGVYEQYF.

This clonotype was detected many times. The chain recombines TRBV6-5 with TRBJ1-2, with D uncertain. V lost 6 bases and J 0 bases, leaving 17 bases between the germline ends. Germline-derived CDR1 and CDR2 are MNHEY and SVGAGI. The CDR3 length is 16 residues. The CDR3 reads CASSVSGGIPNYGYTF. In nucleotides, the CDR3 is TGTGCCAGCAGCGTGTCAGGAGGAATCCCTAACTATGGCTACACCTTC.

This clonotype appeared many times. This sequence joins TRBV10-3 and TRBJ2-3; 7 positions match TRBD1. Germline CDR1 reads ENHRY; CDR2 reads SYGVKD. V lost 4 bases to trimming and J lost 4 bases; unmatched junction nucleotides: 2. This CDR3 has 13 residues. This CDR3 is CAISGQGSDTQYF. CDR3 bases: TGTGCCATCAGTGGACAGGGCTCAGATACGCAGTATTTT.

This clonotype was counted at least ten times. The rearrangement links TRBV6-5 to TRBJ2-3; no clear D gene. Trimming pared 0 bases from V and 3 bases from J, leaving 10 bases between. The CDR3 has 15 residues. CDR1 is MNHEY, CDR2 SVGAGI, per germline. The CDR3 reads CASSYSPLETDTQYF. As DNA, the CDR3 is TGTGCCAGCAGTTACTCCCCTCTAGAAACAGATACGCAGTATTTT.

In its sample, this clonotype was seen many times. V is TRBV24-1 and J is TRBJ2-5; D may correspond to TRBD1 or TRBD2 (5 bases each). This CDR3 comprises 14 residues. V was cut by 1 base and J by 1 base, with 6 bases left in between. The germline CDR1 and CDR2 sequences are KGHDR and SFDVKD. The CDR3 bases are TGTGCCACCAGTGATTTTGGGGGCCAAGAGACCCAGTACTTC. It is translated as CATSDFGGQETQYF.

This clonotype appeared many times. The chain employs TRBV20-1 and TRBJ1-1; D is uncertain. Germline values: CDR1 DFQATT, CDR2 SNEGSKA (reference sequence). The V end was cut by 1 base, the J end by 0 bases, with 12 bases between. The CDR3 loop spans 15 amino acids. DNA of the CDR3: TGCAGTGCTAGAGCTCAGGTCTACATGAACACTGAAGCTTTCTTT. Its protein is CSARAQVYMNTEAFF.

This clonotype occurred many times. The chain uses TRBV7-2 and TRBJ2-3; tentatively, D is TRBD2 (5 bases). This CDR3 comprises 13 residues. Trimming shortened V by 0 bases and J by 6 bases, and 7 bases separated the two germline ends. Germline values: CDR1 SGHTA, CDR2 FQGNSA. The CDR3 region is CASSLAERDTQYF. As DNA, the CDR3 is TGTGCCAGCAGCTTAGCGGAGCGGGATACGCAGTATTTT.

This clonotype was recorded many times. The chain joins TRBV7-2 to TRBJ1-6; no firm D call. The CDR3 consists of 15 residues. Germline V gene sequence: CDR1 SGHTA, CDR2 FQGNSA. The germline V and J ends were trimmed by 1 base and 6 bases, with 10 bases remaining between them. The CDR3 loop reads CASSLVPGFNSPLHF. Here the CDR3 DNA reads TGTGCCAGCAGCTTAGTCCCCGGGTTTAATTCACCCCTCCACTTT.

This clonotype was observed a few times. The chain employs TRBV7-9 and TRBJ2-3, with a possible D match to TRBD1 (6 bases). Germline V lookup: CDR1 SEHNR, CDR2 FQNEAQ (reference sequence). The CDR3 is made up of 15 amino acids. Trimming cost V 4 bases and J 2 bases, with 13 bases left between them. The CDR3 reads CASSSTGSSTDTQYF. Written as DNA, the CDR3 is TGTGCCAGCAGCTCCACAGGGTCCTCCACAGATACGCAGTATTTT.

This clonotype was counted at least ten times. This sequence joins TRBV6-2 or TRBV6-3 and TRBJ2-1; 11 bases fit TRBD2. J gave up 15 bases and V 5 bases, and 6 bases lay outside the gene matches. This CDR3 has 12 residues. CDR1 and CDR2 from the germline V gene are MNHEY and SVGEGT. CDR3 protein: CASSVLAGELFF. CDR3 nucleotides: TGTGCCAGCAGTGTACTAGCGGGAGAACTGTTCTTC.

The table lists this clonotype with many counts. CDR3 amino acids: CASSLSTADTDTQYF. CDR3 nucleotides: TGTGCCAGCAGCTTATCGACGGCCGACACAGATACGCAGTATTTT. The chain joins TRBV7-8 to TRBJ2-3; D call uncertain. This CDR3 is built from 15 residues. The ends were cut back, 2 bases at V and 2 bases at J, with 11 bases in the middle. Per the germline V gene, CDR1 is SGHVS and CDR2 is FQNEAQ.

This clonotype was counted between two and nine times. The chain combines TRBV20-1 with TRBJ2-7; 8 bases fit TRBD2. V dropped 6 bases and J dropped 2; count of bases not matched to a gene: 6. CDR3 length: 13 amino acids. Germline V gives CDR1 DFQATT, CDR2 SNEGSKA (reference sequence). In DNA, the CDR3 is TGCAGTGCCCTGGGACTAGACCCCTACGAGCAGTACTTC. Its translation is CSALGLDPYEQYF.

There are many counts of this clonotype. The chain couples TRBV9 to TRBJ2-3; no definite D call. V shed 1 base and J shed 0 bases, with 9 bases lying between them. CDR1 and CDR2 (germline): SGDLS, YYNGEE. The CDR3 length is 15 residues. This CDR3 is CASSVLRFSTDTQYF. The CDR3 region has the DNA TGTGCCAGCAGCGTACTACGGTTTAGCACAGATACGCAGTATTTT.

This clonotype occurred many times. The rearrangement uses TRBV5-1 and TRBJ2-3, with 8 nucleotides matching TRBD1. The CDR3 runs 16 residues. Germline-derived CDR1 and CDR2 are SGHRS and YFSETQ. Trimming cost V 1 base and J 6 bases; bases outside gene matches: 10. The CDR3 spells CASSLTGTGLADTQYF. The CDR3 DNA is TGCGCCAGCAGCTTGACCGGGACAGGTCTCGCGGATACGCAGTATTTT. The full variable domain, rest sourced from reference TRBV5-1 and TRBJ2-3, is KAGVTQTPRYLIKTRGQQVTLSCSPISGHRSVSWYQQTPGQGLQFLFEYFSETQRNKGNFPGRFSGRQFSNSRSEMNVSTLELGDSALYLCASSLTGTGLADTQYFGPGTRLTVL.

This clonotype was seen at least ten times. The rearrangement links TRBV12-3 or TRBV12-4 to TRBJ1-2; a weak D match, TRBD1 (6 bases). The CDR3 has 12 amino acids. V lost 5 bases and J 5 bases, leaving 9 bases between the germline ends. CDR3 DNA: TGTGCCAGCAGTACTACAGGGTATGGCTACACCTTC. Its translation: CASSTTGYGYTF.

This clonotype occurred many times. This chain connects TRBV7-9 to TRBJ2-7; D is unclear. CDR3 length: 12 amino acids. Germline CDR1 SEHNR, CDR2 FQNEAQ (reference sequence). V was clipped by 1 base and J by 7 bases, with 8 bases between them. The CDR3, as DNA: TGTGCCAGCAGCTTAGATAGCAGAGAGCAGTACTTC. Translating it yields CASSLDSREQYF.

This clonotype has a handful of counts. This chain connects TRBV20-1 to TRBJ1-1; D not certain. This CDR3 is built from 14 residues. Trimming left V 6 bases short and J 4 bases short, with 18 bases between. Germline loops: CDR1 DFQATT, CDR2 SNEGSKA (reference sequence). CDR3 loop: CSAASWGGGTEAFF. For the CDR3, the DNA is TGCAGTGCCGCGTCCTGGGGTGGCGGCACTGAAGCTTTCTTT.

This clonotype was counted ten times or more. The chain uses TRBV10-2 and TRBJ1-1; D possibly corresponds to TRBD1 (6 bases). Germline CDR1 reads WSHSY; CDR2 reads SAAADI. There are 13 residues in the CDR3. V lost 2 bases to trimming and J lost 3 bases, with 7 bases between them. CDR3 region: CASSEAGDTEAFF. CDR3 in DNA: TGCGCCAGCAGTGAGGCAGGGGACACTGAAGCTTTCTTT.

This clonotype was observed at least ten times. The chain has TRBV18 and TRBJ2-5, with 10 bases identical to TRBD2. The trim removed 2 bases at V and 1 base at J, leaving 4 bases unmatched. This CDR3 is built from 16 residues. CDR1 is KGHSH and CDR2 is LQKENI in the germline V gene. The CDR3 coding sequence is TGTGCCAGCTCACCATTATCTAGCGGGGGCCAAGAGACCCAGTACTTC. Translation gives CASSPLSSGGQETQYF.

CDR3 loop: CASSRGQENEKLFF. For the CDR3, the DNA is TGTGCCAGCTCACGAGGTCAGGAAAATGAAAAACTGTTTTTT. The chain has TRBV18 and TRBJ1-4, with unresolved D. Trimming removed 4 bases from V and 5 bases from J, with 11 bases in between. This CDR3 comprises 14 residues. The germline gives CDR1 KGHSH, CDR2 LQKENI.

At least ten counts were recorded for this clonotype. This chain links TRBV5-6 with TRBJ2-3; 8 bases are a match to TRBD1. Germline CDR1 SGHDT, CDR2 YYEEEE. CDR3 length: 15 residues. Germline trimming cut 5 bases from V and 2 bases from J; bases unmatched to any gene: 7. The CDR3 region is CASSSRDRSTDTQYF. The CDR3 coding sequence is TGTGCCAGCAGTTCTAGGGACAGGTCCACAGATACGCAGTATTTT.

This clonotype turned up a few times. The V and J genes are TRBV6-5 and TRBJ1-5; D unclear. V lost 0 bases and J lost 5, with 5 bases in between. Germline V lookup: CDR1 MNHEY, CDR2 SVGAGI. The CDR3 contains 13 residues. The CDR3 coding sequence is TGTGCCAGCAGTTACTCAATTGATCAGCCCCAGCATTTT. Residues: CASSYSIDQPQHF.

In its sample, this clonotype was seen many times. This chain uses TRBV7-2 with TRBJ2-5; 7 bases fit TRBD2. Germline lookup yields CDR1 SGHTA and CDR2 FQGNSA. This CDR3 is 14 amino acids long. The V segment lost 3 bases and the J segment 4 bases; nucleotides outside the gene matches: 5. The DNA of the CDR3 is TGTGCCAGCAGCTTCAGCGGGGACCGAGAGACCCAGTACTTC. Translation: CASSFSGDRETQYF.

This clonotype has at least ten counts. The rearrangement uses TRBV20-1 and TRBJ2-2, with TRBD2 matching 13 bases. Germline V lookup: CDR1 DFQATT, CDR2 SNEGSKA (reference sequence). The CDR3 is 16 residues long. The trim removed 1 base at V and 5 bases at J, leaving 4 bases unmatched. The CDR3 DNA follows: TGCAGTGCTAGAGGGACTAGCGGGAGTGTGACCGGGGAGCTGTTTTTT. Protein product: CSARGTSGSVTGELFF.

This clonotype was seen many times. The chain has TRBV6-5 and TRBJ2-7; perhaps TRBD1 as D (5 bases). There are 15 residues in the CDR3. Germline CDR1 MNHEY, CDR2 SVGAGI. Trimming removed 2 bases at V and 4 bases at J, with 15 bases between. CDR3 region: CASSYDGQGLYEQYF. CDR3 DNA: TGTGCCAGCAGTTACGATGGGCAGGGTTTGTACGAGCAGTACTTC.